This TCR beta chain was recorded in a study of Graves' ophthalmopathy and Graves' hyperthyroidism. Study findings and constraints: Discrimination between ophthalmopathy and stable hyperthyroidism by a 13-signature model showed 87.88% sensitivity and more than 65% specificity. Detection in blood was also observed for most expanded thyroid clonotypes above 0.001 frequency.

As regards this clonotype: Antigen: not known.

The CDR3 has 15 amino acids. CDR1 and CDR2 (germline): MNHNS, SASEGT. The V and J ends lost 1 base and 6 bases, in that order; junction bases with no gene match: 4. RNA transcripts provided the template for amplifying TCR beta CDR3 regions. Following a first-round RT-PCR that used HTBI primers, a second-round multiplex PCR was carried out. TCRdb recomputed calls from the multiplex PCR reads with MiXCR, one row per CDR3 protein. Of about 410,000 distinct CDR3 sequences in the sample, approximately 20% were seen once. Patients were excluded if they had other autoimmune diseases or uncontrolled infections, and likewise if pregnancy or lactation applied. It was from 8.5 to 10 ml of fresh peripheral blood that the PBMCs came.

J is TRBJ2-7 and V is TRBV6-1, with 12 bases identical to TRBD1. Sequenced: peripheral blood. The clonotype comes from a woman aged 18-29 years with Graves' ophthalmopathy. The CDR3 DNA is TGTGCCAGCAGTGAAGTCGGGACAGGGGGCCGCGAGCAGTACTTC. Its protein product is CASSEVGTGGREQYF.